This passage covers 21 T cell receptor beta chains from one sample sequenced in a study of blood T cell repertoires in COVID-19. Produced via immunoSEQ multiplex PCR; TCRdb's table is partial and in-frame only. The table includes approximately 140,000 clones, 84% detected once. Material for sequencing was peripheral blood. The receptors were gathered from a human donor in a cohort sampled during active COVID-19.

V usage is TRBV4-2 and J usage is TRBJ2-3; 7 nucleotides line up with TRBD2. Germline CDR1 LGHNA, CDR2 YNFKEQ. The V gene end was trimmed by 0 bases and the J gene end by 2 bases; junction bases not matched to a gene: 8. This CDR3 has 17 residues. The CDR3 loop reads CASSQDLSGAYTDTQYF. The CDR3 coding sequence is TGTGCCAGCAGCCAAGACCTAAGCGGGGCGTACACAGATACGCAGTATTTT.

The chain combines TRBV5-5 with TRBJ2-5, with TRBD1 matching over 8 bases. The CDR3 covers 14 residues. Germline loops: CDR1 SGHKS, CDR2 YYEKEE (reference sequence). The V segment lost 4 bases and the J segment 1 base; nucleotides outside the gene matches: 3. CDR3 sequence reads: CASSRQGSQETQYF. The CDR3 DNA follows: TGTGCCAGCAGCCGACAGGGGTCCCAAGAGACCCAGTACTTC.

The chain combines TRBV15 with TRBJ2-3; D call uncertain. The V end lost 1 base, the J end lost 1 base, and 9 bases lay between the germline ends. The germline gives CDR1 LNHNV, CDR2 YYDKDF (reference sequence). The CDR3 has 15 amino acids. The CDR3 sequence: CATSRVAARTDTQYF. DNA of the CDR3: TGTGCCACCAGCAGAGTGGCCGCCCGCACAGATACGCAGTATTTT.

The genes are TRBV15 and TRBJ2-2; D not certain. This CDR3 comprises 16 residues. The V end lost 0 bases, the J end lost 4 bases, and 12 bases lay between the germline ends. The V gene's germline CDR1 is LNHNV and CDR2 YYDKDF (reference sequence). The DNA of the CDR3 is TGTGCCACCAGCAGAGACGTTTTGAGGAGCACCGGGGAGCTGTTTTTT. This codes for CATSRDVLRSTGELFF. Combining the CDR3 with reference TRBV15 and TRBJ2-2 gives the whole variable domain DAMVIQNPRYQVTQFGKPVTLSCSQTLNHNVMYWYQQKSSQAPKLLFHYYDKDFNNEADTPDNFQSRRPNTSFCFLDIRSPGLGDTAMYLCATSRDVLRSTGELFFGEGSRLTVL.

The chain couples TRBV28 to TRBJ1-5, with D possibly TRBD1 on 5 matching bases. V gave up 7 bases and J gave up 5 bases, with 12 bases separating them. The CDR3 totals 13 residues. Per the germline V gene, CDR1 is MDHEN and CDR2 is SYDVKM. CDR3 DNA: TGTGCCAGCAATTCGCAGGGCTATCAGCCCCAGCATTTT. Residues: CASNSQGYQPQHF.

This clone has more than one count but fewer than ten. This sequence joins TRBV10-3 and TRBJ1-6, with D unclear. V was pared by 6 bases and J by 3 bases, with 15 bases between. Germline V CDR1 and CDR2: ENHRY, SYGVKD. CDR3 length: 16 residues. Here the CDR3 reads CAISDTGSFYNSPLHF. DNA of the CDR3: TGTGCCATCAGCGATACCGGGAGCTTCTATAATTCACCCCTCCACTTT.

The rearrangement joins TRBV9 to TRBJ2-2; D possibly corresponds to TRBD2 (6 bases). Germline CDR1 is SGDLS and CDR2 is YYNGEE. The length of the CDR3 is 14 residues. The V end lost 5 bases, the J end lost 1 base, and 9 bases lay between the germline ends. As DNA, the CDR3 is TGTGCCAGCAGGGAGGGCGTGAACACCGGGGAGCTGTTTTTT. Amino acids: CASREGVNTGELFF.

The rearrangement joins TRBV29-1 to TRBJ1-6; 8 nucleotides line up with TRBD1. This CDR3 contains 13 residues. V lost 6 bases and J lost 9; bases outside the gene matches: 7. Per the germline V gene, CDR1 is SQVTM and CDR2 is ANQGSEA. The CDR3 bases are TGCAGCGTCAGACAGGGGATGGGTTCACCCCTCCACTTT. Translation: CSVRQGMGSPLHF.

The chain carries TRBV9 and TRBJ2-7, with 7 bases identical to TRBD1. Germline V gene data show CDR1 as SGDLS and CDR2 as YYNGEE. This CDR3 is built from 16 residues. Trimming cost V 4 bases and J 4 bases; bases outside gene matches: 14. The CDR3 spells CASSSDRVGSIYEQYF. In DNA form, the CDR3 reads TGTGCCAGCAGCTCAGACAGGGTGGGGAGTATTTACGAGCAGTACTTC.

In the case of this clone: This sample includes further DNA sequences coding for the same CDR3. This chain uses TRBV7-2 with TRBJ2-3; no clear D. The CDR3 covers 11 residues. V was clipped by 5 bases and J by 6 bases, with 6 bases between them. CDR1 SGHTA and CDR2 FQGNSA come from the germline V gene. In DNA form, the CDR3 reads TGTGCCAGCAGCCCCCGGGATACGCAGTATTTT. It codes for CASSPRDTQYF.

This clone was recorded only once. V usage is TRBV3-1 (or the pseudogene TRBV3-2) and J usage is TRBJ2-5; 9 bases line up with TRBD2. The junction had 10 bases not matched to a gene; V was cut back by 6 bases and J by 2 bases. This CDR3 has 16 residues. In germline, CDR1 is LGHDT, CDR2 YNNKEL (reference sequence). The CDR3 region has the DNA TGTGCCAGCAGTTTCACCCTGCGGGGGGGTCAAGAGACCCAGTACTTC. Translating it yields CASSFTLRGGQETQYF.

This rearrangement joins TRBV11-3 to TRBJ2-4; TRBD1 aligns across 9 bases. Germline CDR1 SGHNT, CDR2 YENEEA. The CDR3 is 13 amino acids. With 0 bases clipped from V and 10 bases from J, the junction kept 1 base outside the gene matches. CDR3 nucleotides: TGTGCCAGCAGCTTAGAGACAGGGGGAATTCAGTACTTC. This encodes CASSLETGGIQYF. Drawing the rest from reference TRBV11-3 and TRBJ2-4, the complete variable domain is EAGVVQSPRYKIIEKKQPVAFWCNPISGHNTLYWYLQNLGQGPELLIRYENEEAVDDSQLPKDRFSAERLKGVDSTLKIQPAELGDSAVYLCASSLETGGIQYFGAGTRLSVL.

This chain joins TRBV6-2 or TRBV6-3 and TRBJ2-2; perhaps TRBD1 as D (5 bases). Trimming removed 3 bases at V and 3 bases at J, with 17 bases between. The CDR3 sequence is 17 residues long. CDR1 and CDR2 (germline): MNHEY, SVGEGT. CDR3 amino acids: CASSYNSGQGYTGELFF. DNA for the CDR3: TGTGCCAGCAGTTATAATTCTGGGCAGGGTTACACCGGGGAGCTGTTTTTT.

The CDR3 reads CASSRTDSVYGYTF. The CDR3, as DNA: TGTGCCAGCAGCCGCACAGACAGTGTCTATGGCTACACCTTC. The rearrangement joins TRBV7-2 to TRBJ1-2, with a weak D call TRBD1 (5 bases). The CDR3 covers 14 residues. CDR1 SGHTA and CDR2 FQGNSA come from the germline V gene. V was pared by 5 bases and J by 4 bases, with 14 bases between.

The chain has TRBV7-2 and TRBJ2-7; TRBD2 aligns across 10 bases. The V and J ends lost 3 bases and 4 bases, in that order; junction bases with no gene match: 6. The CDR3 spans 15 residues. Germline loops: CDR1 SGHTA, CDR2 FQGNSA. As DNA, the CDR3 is TGTGCCAGCAGCTTGCAGCGGGGGGGCGGGTACGAGCAGTACTTC. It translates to CASSLQRGGGYEQYF.

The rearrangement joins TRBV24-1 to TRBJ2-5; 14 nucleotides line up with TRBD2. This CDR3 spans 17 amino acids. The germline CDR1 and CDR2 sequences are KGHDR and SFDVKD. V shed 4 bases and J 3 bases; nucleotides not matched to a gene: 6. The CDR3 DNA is TGTGCCACCAGTGACCGGAAGGGACTAGCGGGGGAAGAGACCCAGTACTTC. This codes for CATSDRKGLAGEETQYF.

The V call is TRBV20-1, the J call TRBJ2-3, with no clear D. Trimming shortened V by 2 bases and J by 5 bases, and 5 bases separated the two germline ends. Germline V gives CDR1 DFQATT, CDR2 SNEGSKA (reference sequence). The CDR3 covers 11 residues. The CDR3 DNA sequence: TGCAGTGCTAGACTAGAAGATACGCAGTATTTT. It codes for CSARLEDTQYF.

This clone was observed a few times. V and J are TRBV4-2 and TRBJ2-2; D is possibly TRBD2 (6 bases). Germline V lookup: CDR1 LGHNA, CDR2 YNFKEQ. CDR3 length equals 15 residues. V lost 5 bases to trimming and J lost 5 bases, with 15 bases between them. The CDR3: CASSSGTPLTGELFF. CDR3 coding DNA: TGTGCCAGCAGCTCCGGGACTCCTCTAACCGGGGAGCTGTTTTTT.

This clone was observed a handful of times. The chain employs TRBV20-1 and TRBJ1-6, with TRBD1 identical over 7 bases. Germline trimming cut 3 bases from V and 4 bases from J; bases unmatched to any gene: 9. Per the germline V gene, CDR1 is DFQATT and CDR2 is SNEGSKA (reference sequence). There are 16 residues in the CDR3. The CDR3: CSASVGGLAYNSPLHF. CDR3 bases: TGCAGTGCTAGTGTAGGGGGCTTAGCGTATAATTCACCCCTCCACTTT.

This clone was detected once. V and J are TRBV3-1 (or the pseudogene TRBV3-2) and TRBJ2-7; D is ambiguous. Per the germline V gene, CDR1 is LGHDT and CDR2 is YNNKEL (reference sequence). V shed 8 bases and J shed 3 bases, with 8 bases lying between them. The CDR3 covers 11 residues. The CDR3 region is CASSVYYEQYF. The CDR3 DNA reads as TGTGCCAGCTCCGTCTACTACGAGCAGTACTTC.

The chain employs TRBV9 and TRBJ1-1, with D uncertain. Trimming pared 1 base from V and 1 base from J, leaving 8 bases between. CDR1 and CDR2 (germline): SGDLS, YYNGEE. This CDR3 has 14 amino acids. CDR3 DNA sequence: TGTGCCAGCAGCGTACGACAAACGAACACTGAAGCTTTCTTT. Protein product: CASSVRQTNTEAFF. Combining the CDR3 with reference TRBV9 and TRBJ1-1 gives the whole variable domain DSGVTQTPKHLITATGQRVTLRCSPRSGDLSVYWYQQSLDQGLQFLIQYYNGEERAKGNILERFSAQQFPDLHSELNLSSLELGDSALYFCASSVRQTNTEAFFGQGTRLTVV.